This T cell receptor (beta chain) was obtained from a study of cytomegalovirus exposure and HLA in healthy donors. The PCR had 60 Vbeta and 13 Jbeta primers. Sequenced by immunoSEQ multiplex PCR; TCRdb stores in-frame clones only, minus some. The data show some 150,000 clones, around three quarters seen once. The CDR3 contains 15 residues. The V end was cut by 0 bases, the J end by 4 bases, with 13 bases between. Germline values: CDR1 SGDLS, CDR2 YYNGEE. Sequenced input: PBMCs. The chain joins TRBV9 to TRBJ1-1, with a weak D call TRBD1 (5 bases). The clonotype was recovered from a woman aged 25 to 39 in good health and CMV-seropositive. The CDR3 protein is CASSVAGRAGTEAFF. The CDR3 DNA sequence: TGTGCCAGCAGCGTAGCCGGCAGGGCCGGCACTGAAGCTTTCTTT.